A selection of T cell receptor beta chains follows, all from one sample in a study of chemoradiotherapy in HPV16-positive cancers. Measured with immunoSEQ multiplex PCR; TCRdb has only the in-frame clones, and not every one. The sample consists of 580 or so clones, approximately 86% of them appearing once. This sample comprised tumor tissue, obtained from a patient who underwent chemoradiotherapy. These receptors were taken from a human donor with HPV-associated anogenital cancer. CDR3s include the opening cysteine and the closing phenylalanine or tryptophan. The D gene is left open where the match is weak. The size entry is marked missing in some rows and otherwise reads once, few, many or a size class.

-	TRBV11-2	-	TRBJ1-2	CASSLVQLGADGYTF	TGTGCCAGCAGCTTAGTTCAGTTAGGAGCCGATGGCTACACCTTC
few	TRBV18	TRBD1	TRBJ2-7	CASATGTGGNEQYF	TGTGCCAGCGCTACTGGGACAGGGGGAAACGAGCAGTACTTC
-	TRBV12-5	-	TRBJ1-1	CASGLGLEKAFF	TGTGCTAGTGGTTTGGGACTTGAAAAAGCTTTCTTT
few	TRBV6-1	-	TRBJ1-2	CASSEGPRGGYTF	TGTGCCAGCAGTGAAGGACCCAGGGGTGGCTACACCTTC
-	TRBV7-8	-	TRBJ2-5	CASSAGGETQYF	TGTGCCAGCAGCGCCGGGGGAGAGACCCAGTACTTC
-	TRBV18	-	TRBJ1-2	CASSPTGNYGYTF	TGTGCCAGCTCCCCTACAGGGAACTATGGCTACACCTTC
-	TRBV15	-	TRBJ1-2	CATSRDKFSYGYTF	TGTGCCACCAGCAGAGATAAGTTCTCCTATGGCTACACCTTC
few	TRBV6-4	-	TRBJ1-2	CASSDGHYGYTF	TGTGCCAGCAGTGACGGGCACTATGGCTACACCTTC
-	TRBV5-1	-	TRBJ2-7	CASSFSQGQVYEQYF	TGCGCCAGCAGCTTTAGTCAGGGACAAGTCTACGAGCAGTACTTC
-	TRBV30	TRBD1	TRBJ1-5	CAWDRGDQPQHF	TGTGCCTGGGACAGGGGCGATCAGCCCCAGCATTTT
-	TRBV9	-	TRBJ1-2	CASSALTLQGYTF	TGTGCCAGCAGCGCCTTGACGCTACAGGGCTACACCTTC
-	TRBV7-9	TRBD1	TRBJ1-2	CASSLDVTGVGYTF	TGTGCCAGCAGCTTAGATGTCACAGGGGTAGGCTACACCTTC
-	TRBV29-1	TRBD2	TRBJ2-1	CSVAKSGGPRNEQFF	TGCAGCGTTGCCAAGAGCGGGGGTCCGCGGAATGAGCAGTTCTTC
-	TRBV6-1	-	TRBJ1-1	CASRDRGGITEAFF	TGTGCCAGCAGAGATCGGGGGGGGATCACTGAAGCTTTCTTT
-	TRBV13	-	TRBJ1-3	CASSLEGGEGNTIYF	TGTGCCAGCAGCCTCGAGGGAGGTGAAGGAAACACCATATATTTT
-	TRBV4-1	TRBD1	TRBJ2-7	CASSQVRTGKEQYF	TGCGCCAGCAGCCAAGTTCGGACAGGAAAAGAGCAGTACTTC
-	TRBV30	-	TRBJ1-1	CAWSKNTEAFF	TGTGCCTGGTCAAAGAACACTGAAGCTTTCTTT
-	TRBV15	TRBD1	TRBJ2-1	CATSRPGQGDHNEQFF	TGTGCCACCAGCAGACCGGGACAGGGGGACCACAATGAGCAGTTCTTC
-	TRBV11-2	-	TRBJ2-5	CASSAPLTRRETQYF	TGTGCCAGCAGCGCCCCCCTTACTAGGAGAGAGACCCAGTACTTC
-	TRBV19	-	TRBJ1-2	CASSETVINYGYTF	TGTGCCAGTAGTGAGACGGTAATTAACTATGGCTACACCTTC
-	TRBV13	TRBD1	TRBJ2-2	CASSFVQGTGELFF	TGTGCCAGCAGCTTCGTACAGGGGACCGGGGAGCTGTTTTTT
-	TRBV29-1	-	TRBJ2-6	CSVRVGSIQSRANVLTF	TGCAGCGTTCGTGTCGGTAGCATACAAAGTCGGGCCAACGTCCTGACTTTC
-	TRBV11-2	-	TRBJ1-2	CASSFDSHITF	TGTGCCAGCAGCTTTGACAGCCACATTACCTTC
once	TRBV7-3	-	TRBJ1-2	CASSPYGGGADYGYTF	TGTGCCAGCAGCCCATACGGGGGGGGCGCAGACTATGGCTACACCTTC
-	TRBV7-8	TRBD2	TRBJ2-1	CASSSGLAGGVTYNEQFF	TGTGCCAGCAGCTCGGGACTAGCGGGGGGGGTCACCTACAATGAGCAGTTCTTC
-	TRBV29-1	-	TRBJ2-6	CSVAYSGANVLTF	TGCAGCGTCGCTTACTCTGGGGCCAACGTCCTGACTTTC